These 25 T cell receptor beta chains came from one sample sequenced in a study of cytotoxic CD8 clonotypes in ibrutinib-treated CLL. Method: immunoSEQ multiplex PCR; TCRdb's copy keeps in-frame clones and lacks some. Here the sample spans more than 200,000 clones, under 80% being singletons. The starting material was PBMCs, obtained after 24 months of ibrutinib treatment. Receptor source: a human donor with chronic lymphocytic leukemia.

V and J are TRBV5-6 and TRBJ1-3, with a tentative D call TRBD1 (5 bases). This CDR3 contains 17 residues. Germline CDR1 reads SGHDT; CDR2 reads YYEEEE. Trimming shortened V by 4 bases and J by 2 bases, and 19 bases separated the two germline ends. CDR3: CASSLSGPQGTGNTIYF. Written as DNA, the CDR3 is TGTGCCAGCAGCCTGTCGGGACCCCAGGGAACTGGAAACACCATATATTTT.

V is TRBV7-5 and J is TRBJ1-5; the table's TRBD1 call for D was not verified on the DNA. TRBV7-5 is deemed a pseudogene. The length of the CDR3 is 15 residues. CDR3 bases: TGTGCCAGAAGCTTTTCCAGGGGGCTCAATCAGCCCCAGCATTTT. Its protein product is CARSFSRGLNQPQHF.

This clone was found once. The gene calls are TRBV29-1 and TRBJ2-2; D unclear. V lost 4 bases and J lost 4, with 7 bases in between. The germline gives CDR1 SQVTM, CDR2 ANQGSEA. The length of the CDR3 is 12 residues. CDR3 nucleotide sequence: TGCAGCGTTGCAAGGGCCACCGGGGAGCTGTTTTTT. Encoded protein: CSVARATGELFF.

V and J are TRBV6-6 and TRBJ2-7; perhaps TRBD2 as D (6 bases). The V gene lost 0 bases and the J gene lost 6 bases, with 15 bases spanning the gap. There are 15 residues in the CDR3. Germline loops: CDR1 MNHNY, CDR2 SVGAGI (reference sequence). The CDR3 DNA is TGTGCCAGCAGTTACTCGGCGGGGAGAAGTCGCGAGCAGTACTTC. Translated: CASSYSAGRSREQYF.

The V gene is TRBV7-2, the J gene TRBJ1-4, with TRBD1 identical over 9 bases. Trimming took 5 bases from V and 8 from J; bases not matched to a gene: 6. CDR3 length equals 14 residues. Germline V gene lookup returns CDR1 SGHTA and CDR2 FQGNSA. This chain's CDR3 is CASSLGQGNEKLFF. The CDR3 bases are TGTGCCAGCAGCCTGGGACAGGGTAACGAAAAACTGTTTTTT.

This clone was counted once. The V call is TRBV6-1, the J call TRBJ1-2, with D perhaps matching TRBD1 (6 bases). The ends were cut back, 6 bases at V and 1 base at J, with 15 bases in the middle. The CDR3 extends over 15 amino acids. Germline assignment: CDR1 MNHNS and CDR2 SASEGT. The CDR3 reads CASSALDRINYGYTF. CDR3 coding DNA: TGTGCCAGCAGCGCGCTGGACAGAATTAACTATGGCTACACCTTC.

The rearrangement links TRBV2 to TRBJ1-1; TRBD1 agrees at 7 bases. This CDR3 spans 12 amino acids. J was trimmed by 6 bases and V by 6 bases; bases with no gene match: 4. The germline V gene encodes CDR1 SNHLY and CDR2 FYNNEI. The CDR3 spells CASRDDRAEAFF. The CDR3 nucleotides are TGTGCCAGCAGAGACGACAGGGCTGAAGCTTTCTTT.

V and J are TRBV6-5 and TRBJ2-1; TRBD2 agrees at 8 bases. CDR1 and CDR2 from the germline V gene are MNHEY and SVGAGI. CDR3 length: 15 residues. V was pared by 2 bases and J by 7 bases, with 7 bases of the junction left unmatched. The CDR3 protein is CASSYITGTRNEQFF. Here the CDR3 DNA reads TGTGCCAGCAGTTACATCACCGGGACTAGGAATGAGCAGTTCTTC.

The chain uses TRBV27 and TRBJ2-2; D is unclear. This CDR3 contains 16 residues. Trimming left V 6 bases short and J 0 bases short, with 14 bases between. Germline CDR1 reads MNHEY; CDR2 reads SMNVEV (reference sequence). CDR3 sequence: CASSPRPYPNTGELFF. The CDR3 DNA reads TGTGCCAGCAGCCCCCGGCCGTACCCGAACACCGGGGAGCTGTTTTTT.

The V gene is TRBV7-2, the J gene TRBJ2-7, with D unclear. The germline CDR1 and CDR2 sequences are SGHTA and FQGNSA. The CDR3 has 13 residues. Trimming took off 0 bases at V and 3 bases at J, with 6 bases between the two ends. CDR3 in DNA: TGTGCCAGCAGCTTAGCGCATTTCTACGAGCAGTACTTC. This encodes CASSLAHFYEQYF.

This clone occurred a few times. The CDR3 reads CASSTGTGGNQPQHF. In DNA form, the CDR3 reads TGTGCCAGCAGCACAGGCACAGGGGGCAATCAGCCCCAGCATTTT. The V call is TRBV9, the J call TRBJ1-5; 7 bases agree with TRBD1. CDR3 length: 15 amino acids. V lost 4 bases and J lost 2; bases outside the gene matches: 6. Germline CDR1 SGDLS, CDR2 YYNGEE.

The chain carries TRBV6-5 and TRBJ1-5; D gene ambiguous. The length of the CDR3 is 15 residues. Trimming cost V 5 bases and J 2 bases, with 13 bases left between them. CDR1 and CDR2 from the germline V gene are MNHEY and SVGAGI. For the CDR3, the DNA is TGTGCCAGCAGTAAAGGGCCCTCGGGCAATCAGCCCCAGCATTTT. It specifies CASSKGPSGNQPQHF.

About this clone itself: One end of the junction does not line up with germline, which may come from a read error. The chain has TRBV7-9 and TRBJ2-1; no clear D gene. The germline V gene encodes CDR1 SEHNR and CDR2 FQNEAQ (reference sequence). The CDR3 runs 8 residues. CDR3 nucleotides: TGCCTGGGTGGTGAGCAGTTCTTC. Protein product: CLGGEQFF.

The chain combines TRBV5-1 with TRBJ2-5, with 11 positions matching TRBD1. V was clipped by 4 bases and J by 1 base; unmatched bases: 6. This CDR3 has 16 amino acids. CDR1 and CDR2 from the germline V gene are SGHRS and YFSETQ. CDR3 region: CASSNGTGGFQETQYF. The CDR3 DNA reads TGCGCCAGCAGCAACGGGACAGGGGGATTCCAAGAGACCCAGTACTTC.

The chain is built from TRBV28 and TRBJ2-4; 7 bases map to TRBD2. The CDR3 spans 14 residues. Unmatched junction bases numbered 5, after V lost 3 bases and J lost 6 bases. The germline CDR1 and CDR2 sequences are MDHEN and SYDVKM. CDR3 DNA: TGTGCCAGCAGTTTTGGGGGGGTAGGAAACATTCAGTACTTC. Its translation: CASSFGGVGNIQYF.

The J gene is TRBJ2-4, the V gene TRBV5-1; D possibly corresponds to TRBD1 (6 bases). CDR3 length equals 17 residues. Trimming cost V 3 bases and J 1 base, with 17 bases left between them. Per germline, CDR1 SGHRS and CDR2 YFSETQ. This chain's CDR3 is CASSWGQGTRAKNIQYF. The DNA for the CDR3 is TGCGCCAGCAGCTGGGGGCAGGGGACGAGGGCCAAAAACATTCAGTACTTC.

The chain joins TRBV6-5 to TRBJ2-5, with D unclear. Germline V CDR1 and CDR2: MNHEY, SVGAGI. This CDR3 comprises 13 residues. V dropped 3 bases and J dropped 5 bases, with 10 bases sitting between them. DNA for the CDR3: TGTGCCAGCAGTTATCCGGGTCGGGAGACCCAGTACTTC. This sequence encodes CASSYPGRETQYF.

This chain connects TRBV18 to TRBJ1-1; TRBD1 might be the D (5 bases). Germline V CDR1 and CDR2: KGHSH, LQKENI. This CDR3 comprises 15 residues. V was trimmed by 4 bases and J by 1 base, leaving 13 bases between them. The CDR3 DNA is TGTGCCAGCTCACTACACGGCACAGGGAACACTGAAGCTTTCTTT. Translated, it gives CASSLHGTGNTEAFF. The full variable domain, with the rest looked up from reference TRBV18 and TRBJ1-1, is NAGVMQNPRHLVRRRGQEARLRCSPMKGHSHVYWYRQLPEEGLKFMVYLQKENIIDESGMPKERFSAEFPKEGPSILRIQQVVRGDSAAYFCASSLHGTGNTEAFFGQGTRLTVV.

The V gene is TRBV9, the J gene TRBJ2-1, with D unresolved. The CDR3 spans 14 residues. V lost 4 bases and J 9 bases, leaving 17 bases between the germline ends. Germline V gene sequence: CDR1 SGDLS, CDR2 YYNGEE. The CDR3, as DNA: TGTGCCAGCAGCCCCGGGCCGCCTCACCCTGAGCAGTTCTTC. The encoded protein is CASSPGPPHPEQFF.

The chain has TRBV6-5 and TRBJ2-4; D may be TRBD1 (6 bases). Trimming removed 2 bases at V and 7 bases at J, with 12 bases between. This CDR3 is 14 amino acids long. Germline CDR1 and CDR2: MNHEY and SVGAGI. CDR3 loop: CASSYTGSSNIQYF. CDR3 DNA: TGTGCCAGCAGTTACACAGGGTCAAGCAACATTCAGTACTTC.

The chain employs TRBV7-9 and TRBJ2-7; 9 nucleotides align to TRBD1. With V trimmed by 2 bases and J by 7 bases, 12 bases remained unmatched. CDR1 is SEHNR, CDR2 FQNEAQ, per germline (reference sequence). The CDR3 covers 16 residues. CDR3 coding DNA: TGTGCCAGCAGCTTACGGACAGGGGTAGGTTCTGGTGAGCAGTACTTC. It translates to CASSLRTGVGSGEQYF.

This chain uses TRBV4-2 with TRBJ2-7; D is perhaps TRBD1 (5 bases). This CDR3 contains 16 residues. Trimming took off 3 bases at V and 3 bases at J, with 18 bases between the two ends. Germline CDR1 LGHNA, CDR2 YNFKEQ. The CDR3 nucleotides are TGTGCCAGCAGCCAGGGCACAGGCGATCCCTACTACGAGCAGTACTTC. This gives the protein CASSQGTGDPYYEQYF.

The chain has TRBV7-8 and TRBJ2-1, with D possibly matching TRBD2 (5 bases). This CDR3 has 16 residues. Trimming took 5 bases from V and 0 from J, leaving 14 bases between them. The germline gives CDR1 SGHVS, CDR2 FQNEAQ. This CDR3 is CASSPKSGISYNEQFF. The DNA of the CDR3 is TGTGCCAGCAGCCCAAAATCCGGGATCTCCTACAATGAGCAGTTCTTC.

The chain employs TRBV6-6 and TRBJ1-5; no clear D. Germline V lookup: CDR1 MNHNY, CDR2 SVGAGI (reference sequence). This CDR3 region has 16 residues. V was clipped by 2 bases and J by 2 bases, with 13 bases between them. CDR3 amino acids: CASSYEGRVGNQPQHF. CDR3 coding DNA: TGTGCCAGCAGTTACGAAGGGAGGGTGGGCAATCAGCCCCAGCATTTT.

This rearrangement joins TRBV30 to TRBJ2-1, with unresolved D. The V end lost 0 bases, the J end lost 0 bases, and 9 bases lay between the germline ends. Germline V CDR1 and CDR2: GTSNPN, SVGIG (reference sequence). This CDR3 has 15 amino acids. The CDR3 DNA follows: TGTGCCTGGAGTGTATTCGCCAGCTCCTACAATGAGCAGTTCTTC. Protein: CAWSVFASSYNEQFF. The full variable domain, its missing parts supplied by reference TRBV30 and TRBJ2-1, is SQTIHQWPATLVQPVGSPLSLECTVEGTSNPNLYWYRQAAGRGLQLLFYSVGIGQISSEVPQNLSASRPQDRQFILSSKKLLLSDSGFYLCAWSVFASSYNEQFFGPGTRLTVL.